Listed here are 3 T cell receptor beta chains from one sample, sequenced in a study of OX40 agonist ivuxolimab in advanced cancers. Libraries were prepared by immunoSEQ multiplex PCR; TCRdb keeps only in-frame clonotypes and omits some of them. This table has tens of thousands of clones, approximately 84% appearing once. The specimen was CD4+ or CD8+ T cells sorted from blood, collected in a trial of the OX40 agonist ivuxolimab. The receptors were sampled from an adult with an advanced solid tumor such as melanoma, head and neck, liver or kidney cancer.

Points on this clone: This CDR3 is also generated by other DNA sequences in the sample. The V call is TRBV27, the J call TRBJ1-5; D is possibly TRBD1 (5 bases). CDR3 length equals 14 residues. Germline V gives CDR1 MNHEY, CDR2 SMNVEV (reference sequence). V was cut by 5 bases and J by 7 bases, with 15 bases left in between. The chain's CDR3 is CASSPGQERQPQHF. CDR3 nucleotides: TGTGCCAGCAGTCCAGGGCAGGAACGACAGCCCCAGCATTTT.

The chain recombines TRBV19 with TRBJ2-2; 9 bases are shared with TRBD1. The length of the CDR3 is 16 residues. Germline loops: CDR1 LNHDA, CDR2 SQIVND (reference sequence). J was trimmed by 2 bases and V by 7 bases; bases with no gene match: 8. The DNA for the CDR3 is TGTGCCAGTACCCTCGGACAGGGGTCCAACACCGGGGAGCTGTTTTTT. It codes for CASTLGQGSNTGELFF.

The count of this clone is one. This sequence joins TRBV5-5 and TRBJ2-7, with D uncertain. V was clipped by 5 bases and J by 4 bases, with 10 bases between them. The CDR3 is 12 amino acids. The V gene's germline CDR1 is SGHKS and CDR2 YYEKEE (reference sequence). The CDR3 is CASSSYHYEQYF. The DNA for the CDR3 is TGTGCCAGCAGTTCGTATCATTACGAGCAGTACTTC.